Listed below are T cell receptor beta chains from one sample, sequenced in a study of PD-L1 blockade in urothelial cancer. TCRdb's copy holds only in-frame clones and misses some; the assay was immunoSEQ multiplex PCR. The sample has around 100,000 clones, approximately 85% seen once. This material consisted of PBMCs, taken around atezolizumab (anti-PD-L1) treatment. These receptors came from a man aged 50-59 years with urothelial cancer. Each CDR3 is given with its conserved first and last residue. D genes are given only for firm matches. For some rows the clone size is stated as once, few or many, or as a class when expanded; others skip it.

>TRBJ2-7|TRBV6-5|-|-
CASSNLASSYEQYF
TGTGCCAGCAGCAACTTAGCGAGCTCCTACGAGCAGTACTTC
>TRBJ2-1|TRBV18|-|-
CASSPPGGTAYNEQFF
TGTGCCAGCTCACCACCGGGCGGGACAGCCTACAATGAGCAGTTCTTC
>TRBJ2-3|TRBV4-1|-|TRBD2
CASSPLESGRAQYF
TGCGCCAGCAGCCCCCTGGAAAGCGGGAGGGCGCAGTATTTT
>TRBJ1-1|TRBV5-1|-|-
CASSWIGENTEAFF
TGCGCCAGCAGCTGGATAGGGGAGAACACTGAAGCTTTCTTT
>TRBJ2-7|TRBV5-4|-|-
CASSLPIGATNYEQYF
TGTGCCAGCAGCTTGCCGATTGGGGCCACGAACTACGAGCAGTACTTC
>TRBJ2-2|TRBV2|-|TRBD2
CASSDRLAGAGELFF
TGTGCCAGCAGTGACCGACTAGCGGGAGCCGGGGAGCTGTTTTTT
>TRBJ1-1|TRBV18|-|-
CASSAAAVNTEAFF
TGTGCCAGCTCCGCGGCGGCGGTGAACACTGAAGCTTTCTTT
>TRBJ1-5|TRBV18|once|-
CASSPGAVLPQHF
TGTGCCAGCTCGCCCGGTGCCGTGCTGCCCCAGCATTTT
>TRBJ1-6|TRBV5-4|-|-
CASSSGRVVNSPLHF
TGTGCCAGCAGCTCGGGGAGGGTGGTTAATTCACCCCTCCACTTT
>TRBJ2-1|TRBV25-1|-|TRBD2
CASSDPSGSYNEQFF
TGTGCCAGCAGTGATCCTAGCGGGAGTTACAATGAGCAGTTCTTC
>TRBJ2-1|TRBV7-9|-|-
CASSLAQGSYNEQFF
TGTGCCAGCAGCTTAGCTCAGGGATCCTACAATGAGCAGTTCTTC
>TRBJ1-4|TRBV15|-|-
CATSRNNREGEKLFF
TGTGCCACCAGCAGGAATAACAGGGAAGGCGAAAAACTGTTTTTT
>TRBJ2-3|TRBV9|-|-
CASSSGTRTDTQYF
TGTGCCAGCAGCTCTGGGACTCGCACAGATACGCAGTATTTT
>TRBJ1-1|TRBV7-8|-|-
CASSLAGRDTEAFF
TGTGCCAGCAGCTTAGCAGGGAGGGACACTGAAGCTTTCTTT
>TRBJ1-1|TRBV7-8|-|TRBD1
CASSLGTVHTEAFF
TGTGCCAGCAGCTTGGGGACAGTGCACACTGAAGCTTTCTTT
>TRBJ2-7|TRBV28|-|TRBD1
CRVKGTGNEQYF
TGTAGGGTTAAGGGGACAGGGAACGAGCAGTACTTC